Following are 32 T cell receptor beta chains from one sample sequenced in a study of resident and recirculating memory T cells in vitiligo. Clones were sequenced by immunoSEQ multiplex PCR, and TCRdb holds only the in-frame ones, with some missing. The sample carries some 70,000 clones, 90% to 95% recorded once. Material: blood. The receptors stem from a male donor with vitiligo.

The chain uses TRBV9 and TRBJ1-2; D uncertain. Germline V lookup: CDR1 SGDLS, CDR2 YYNGEE. Deletions cut 7 bases from V and 6 bases from J, with 13 bases between. The CDR3 covers 12 residues. This CDR3 is CASDGQNNGYTF. The CDR3 nucleotides read TGTGCCAGCGATGGCCAAAATAATGGCTACACCTTC. Supplemented by reference TRBV9 and TRBJ1-2, the full variable domain reads DSGVTQTPKHLITATGQRVTLRCSPRSGDLSVYWYQQSLDQGLQFLIQYYNGEERAKGNILERFSAQQFPDLHSELNLSSLELGDSALYFCASDGQNNGYTFGSGTRLTVV.

The chain recombines TRBV2 with TRBJ2-1; D remains ambiguous. Trimming pared 6 bases from V and 12 bases from J, leaving 12 bases between. The CDR3 consists of 11 residues. Germline CDR1 and CDR2: SNHLY and FYNNEI. Here the CDR3 DNA reads TGTGCCAGCAGCTCCACCAGAGGGCAGTTCTTC. Its translation: CASSSTRGQFF.

This clone was seen a single time. The chain is built from TRBV2 and TRBJ1-5; 7 bases are shared with TRBD1. The trim removed 6 bases at V and 8 bases at J, leaving 10 bases unmatched. The CDR3 totals 14 residues. Germline V lookup: CDR1 SNHLY, CDR2 FYNNEI. CDR3 bases: TGTGCCAGCAGATATAATCCAGGGGGTAAGCCCCAGCATTTT. Amino acid sequence: CASRYNPGGKPQHF.

The chain uses TRBV7-6 and TRBJ2-1; 7 nucleotides line up with TRBD2. In germline, CDR1 is SGHVS, CDR2 FNYEAQ. The junction had 7 bases not matched to a gene; V was cut back by 5 bases and J by 3 bases. CDR3 length: 15 residues. DNA of the CDR3: TGTGCCAGCAGCCTACCGGGACTACACTACAATGAGCAGTTCTTC. Amino acid sequence: CASSLPGLHYNEQFF.

The chain combines TRBV18 with TRBJ2-2; 9 nucleotides match TRBD1. The length of the CDR3 is 18 residues. V gave up 3 bases and J gave up 5 bases; unmatched junction bases: 13. Germline lookup yields CDR1 KGHSH and CDR2 LQKENI. Here the CDR3 DNA reads TGTGCCAGCTCACCTCCCGGGACAGGGATACGGTGGACCGGGGAGCTGTTTTTT. This codes for CASSPPGTGIRWTGELFF.

The chain is built from TRBV5-4 and TRBJ2-5, with 8 bases that match TRBD1. V lost 2 bases and J lost 0; bases outside the gene matches: 3. The CDR3 totals 15 residues. Per germline, CDR1 SGHNT and CDR2 YYREEE (reference sequence). The CDR3 region has the DNA TGTGCCAGCAGCTTCAGACAGGGGTACCAAGAGACCCAGTACTTC. This gives the protein CASSFRQGYQETQYF.

CDR3 protein: CAISEVDSFSTDTQYF. CDR3 nucleotides: TGTGCCATCAGTGAGGTGGACTCATTTTCTACAGATACGCAGTATTTT. This rearrangement joins TRBV10-3 to TRBJ2-3; perhaps TRBD2 as D (5 bases). The CDR3 length is 16 residues. Germline loops: CDR1 ENHRY, CDR2 SYGVKD. Deletions cut 2 bases from V and 3 bases from J, with 15 bases between.

The chain is built from TRBV15 and TRBJ2-7; TRBD1 matches at 10 bases. The CDR3 spans 15 residues. J was trimmed by 2 bases and V by 6 bases; bases with no gene match: 7. Germline values: CDR1 LNHNV, CDR2 YYDKDF (reference sequence). The DNA of the CDR3 is TGTGCCACCAGAATGGGACAGGGGCGACCCTACGAGCAGTACTTC. Translating it yields CATRMGQGRPYEQYF.

This rearrangement joins TRBV27 to TRBJ2-5; TRBD2 matches at 9 bases. There are 14 residues in the CDR3. CDR1 and CDR2 (germline): MNHEY, SMNVEV (reference sequence). The trim removed 5 bases at V and 2 bases at J, leaving 3 bases unmatched. As DNA, the CDR3 is TGTGCCAGCAGTGGACTAGCGCGGCAAGAGACCCAGTACTTC. Its protein product is CASSGLARQETQYF.

The genes are TRBV7-9 and TRBJ2-7; TRBD2 aligns across 7 bases. The ends lost 4 bases at V and 0 bases at J; junction bases unmatched: 6. Germline V gives CDR1 SEHNR, CDR2 FQNEAQ (reference sequence). The length of the CDR3 is 15 residues. The CDR3 sequence: CASSSGREVSYEQYF. The CDR3 region has the DNA TGTGCCAGCAGCTCCGGACGGGAGGTCTCCTACGAGCAGTACTTC.

The chain recombines TRBV13 with TRBJ1-5; weak D call: TRBD1 (6 bases). Germline V lookup: CDR1 PRHDT, CDR2 FYEKMQ (reference sequence). Deletions cut 5 bases from V and 7 bases from J, with 18 bases between. The CDR3 is made up of 15 amino acids. CDR3 in DNA: TGTGCCAGCAGCCAGGGGAGGGGCCGAGGCCAGCCCCAGCATTTT. Residues: CASSQGRGRGQPQHF.

This clone has only one observation. This chain joins TRBV5-4 and TRBJ2-2; TRBD1 matches at 7 bases. CDR3 length equals 15 residues. Losses at the gene ends were 3 bases for V and 3 bases for J; bases not matched to a gene: 5. Germline V gene lookup returns CDR1 SGHNT and CDR2 YYREEE (reference sequence). The CDR3 DNA reads TGTGCCAGCAGCTCCAGGGGGAAATACACCGGGGAGCTGTTTTTT. Its protein is CASSSRGKYTGELFF. Full variable domain (outside the CDR3, taken from reference TRBV5-4 and TRBJ2-2): ETGVTQSPTHLIKTRGQQVTLRCSSQSGHNTVSWYQQALGQGPQFIFQYYREEENGRGNFPPRFSGLQFPNYSSELNVNALELDDSALYLCASSSRGKYTGELFFGEGSRLTVL.

The chain joins TRBV29-1 to TRBJ1-1; the D is unclear. V gave up 3 bases and J gave up 4 bases, with 12 bases separating them. This CDR3 comprises 13 residues. Germline values: CDR1 SQVTM, CDR2 ANQGSEA. The CDR3 nucleotides read TGCAGCGTTGACCGGGTTGAGGGCACTGAAGCTTTCTTT. This translates into CSVDRVEGTEAFF.

V and J are TRBV19 and TRBJ2-1, with 8 positions matching TRBD2. The CDR3 loop spans 16 amino acids. Germline values: CDR1 LNHDA, CDR2 SQIVND (reference sequence). After removal of 7 bases from V and 0 bases from J, the junction contained 8 bases not matched to a gene. CDR3: CASTPIGGGSYNEQFF. For the CDR3, the DNA is TGTGCCAGTACCCCAATCGGGGGGGGCTCCTACAATGAGCAGTTCTTC.

The chain combines TRBV7-2 with TRBJ2-7; D possibly corresponds to TRBD2 (6 bases). Germline V lookup: CDR1 SGHTA, CDR2 FQGNSA. V was pared by 6 bases and J by 7 bases, with 25 bases between. The CDR3 is 16 residues long. DNA of the CDR3: TGTGCCAGCAGGCGAAGCGCTTGGGATCCCGCGGGGGAGCAGTACTTC. It translates to CASRRSAWDPAGEQYF.

This chain links TRBV6-6 with TRBJ2-7, with D hard to call. This CDR3 spans 12 amino acids. V lost 5 bases to trimming and J lost 4 bases, with 9 bases between them. Looked up from germline, CDR1 is MNHNY and CDR2 is SVGAGI (reference sequence). CDR3 residues: CASSLTSYEQYF. Here the CDR3 DNA reads TGTGCCAGCAGTCTGACATCATACGAGCAGTACTTC.

V gene TRBV6-1 combines with J gene TRBJ1-6; D gene unclear. Per germline, CDR1 MNHNS and CDR2 SASEGT. V lost 3 bases and J lost 0, with 3 bases in between. There are 14 residues in the CDR3. CDR3 region: CASSDNSYNSPLHF. The DNA of the CDR3 is TGTGCCAGCAGTGACAACTCCTATAATTCACCCCTCCACTTT.

DNA of the CDR3: TGCGCCAGCAGCCCCCGCGGGGTCGGTGAAGCTTTCTTT. Protein: CASSPRGVGEAFF. J is TRBJ1-1 and V is TRBV4-3; D uncertain. This CDR3 region has 13 residues. V was cut by 4 bases and J by 7 bases, with 13 bases left in between. Germline V gives CDR1 LGHNA, CDR2 YSLEER.

J is TRBJ2-7 and V is TRBV5-1; 7 bases line up with TRBD1. CDR1 is SGHRS and CDR2 is YFSETQ in the germline V gene. This CDR3 comprises 16 residues. Germline trimming cut 0 bases from V and 3 bases from J; bases unmatched to any gene: 9. CDR3 bases: TGCGCCAGCAGCTTGGCCGGCAGGGGGATCGTCTACGAGCAGTACTTC. It specifies CASSLAGRGIVYEQYF.

On this clone: The identical CDR3 is also encoded by other nucleotide sequences in the sample. The chain employs TRBV30 and TRBJ1-2; D ambiguous. The CDR3 contains 13 residues. Trimming pared 0 bases from V and 3 bases from J, leaving 8 bases between. From germline, CDR1 is GTSNPN and CDR2 SVGIG (reference sequence). CDR3 in DNA: TGTGCCTGGAGTGTACAAGGAGACTATGGCTACACCTTC. Protein product: CAWSVQGDYGYTF. The full variable domain, rest sourced from reference TRBV30 and TRBJ1-2, is SQTIHQWPATLVQPVGSPLSLECTVEGTSNPNLYWYRQAAGRGLQLLFYSVGIGQISSEVPQNLSASRPQDRQFILSSKKLLLSDSGFYLCAWSVQGDYGYTFGSGTRLTVV.

The count of this clone is one. The CDR3 is CASSTKRGNIQYF. The CDR3 bases are TGTGCCAGCAGCACTAAGCGGGGAAACATTCAGTACTTC. The V gene is TRBV4-2, the J gene TRBJ2-4; 7 bases are shared with TRBD2. J gave up 6 bases and V 5 bases, and 4 bases lay outside the gene matches. The germline V gene encodes CDR1 LGHNA and CDR2 YNFKEQ. This CDR3 spans 13 amino acids.

The V and J genes are TRBV10-1 and TRBJ2-1; 11 bases are shared with TRBD2. The CDR3 extends over 18 amino acids. Germline assignment: CDR1 WNHNN and CDR2 SYGVQD (reference sequence). Losses at the gene ends were 8 bases for V and 7 bases for J; bases not matched to a gene: 19. The DNA of the CDR3 is TGCGCCAGCCATTCCCACCACCATAGCGGGGGGGCGGAAAATGAGCAGTTCTTC. Translation: CASHSHHHSGGAENEQFF.

The chain combines TRBV18 with TRBJ1-2, with D possibly TRBD1 on 5 matching bases. Trimming stripped 5 bases from V and 1 base from J, with 8 bases between. This CDR3 has 13 residues. In germline, CDR1 is KGHSH, CDR2 LQKENI. The chain's CDR3 is CASSIDSNYGYTF. CDR3 DNA: TGTGCCAGCTCAATCGACAGTAACTATGGCTACACCTTC.

The rearrangement links TRBV5-4 to TRBJ2-2; D remains ambiguous. Trimming stripped 5 bases from V and 3 bases from J, with 14 bases between. This CDR3 comprises 15 residues. Germline V gene lookup returns CDR1 SGHNT and CDR2 YYREEE (reference sequence). CDR3 coding DNA: TGTGCCAGCAGGACTTCGGTCACGGACACCGGGGAGCTGTTTTTT. Translation gives CASRTSVTDTGELFF.

The rearrangement joins TRBV15 to TRBJ2-5; 7 bases are shared with TRBD1. The CDR3 totals 13 residues. The ends lost 3 bases at V and 5 bases at J; junction bases unmatched: 3. Germline CDR1 reads LNHNV; CDR2 reads YYDKDF (reference sequence). The CDR3, as DNA: TGTGCCACCAGCAGGACAGGGTGGGAGACCCAGTACTTC. Encoded protein: CATSRTGWETQYF. Looking up the rest from reference TRBV15 and TRBJ2-5 gives the full variable domain: DAMVIQNPRYQVTQFGKPVTLSCSQTLNHNVMYWYQQKSSQAPKLLFHYYDKDFNNEADTPDNFQSRRPNTSFCFLDIRSPGLGDTAMYLCATSRTGWETQYFGPGTRLLVL.

The rearrangement uses TRBV5-4 and TRBJ2-2; 14 bases align to TRBD2. With V trimmed by 2 bases and J by 3 bases, 6 bases remained unmatched. This CDR3 has 18 residues. Germline lookup yields CDR1 SGHNT and CDR2 YYREEE (reference sequence). Written as DNA, the CDR3 is TGTGCCAGCAGCTTACTGACTAGCGGGGGGGCCTACACCGGGGAGCTGTTTTTT. It encodes CASSLLTSGGAYTGELFF.

The V and J genes are TRBV7-2 and TRBJ2-1; 9 nucleotides line up with TRBD2. Per the germline V gene, CDR1 is SGHTA and CDR2 is FQGNSA. This CDR3 region has 15 residues. J was trimmed by 4 bases and V by 3 bases; bases with no gene match: 4. The CDR3 DNA reads TGTGCCAGCAGCTTTAGCGGGGGAGCATACAATGAGCAGTTCTTC. Its protein is CASSFSGGAYNEQFF.

The V gene is TRBV5-6, the J gene TRBJ2-5; maybe TRBD1 (6 bases). The CDR3 has 14 residues. V was shortened by 0 bases and J by 4 bases, with 10 bases between the two germline ends. The germline V gene encodes CDR1 SGHDT and CDR2 YYEEEE. This chain's CDR3 is CASSLGQGRETQYF. CDR3 nucleotides: TGTGCCAGCAGCTTGGGCCAGGGGAGAGAGACCCAGTACTTC.

The chain combines TRBV6-1 with TRBJ1-5; D ambiguous. Germline loops: CDR1 MNHNS, CDR2 SASEGT. The CDR3 spans 18 residues. The ends were cut back, 3 bases at V and 6 bases at J, with 24 bases in the middle. CDR3 region: CASSDEYLVGSAGQPQHF. Here the CDR3 DNA reads TGTGCCAGCAGTGATGAATACCTGGTCGGGAGCGCGGGTCAGCCCCAGCATTTT.

The J gene is TRBJ2-7, the V gene TRBV5-1; the D is unclear. CDR1 is SGHRS and CDR2 is YFSETQ in the germline V gene. The V end lost 0 bases, the J end lost 4 bases, and 8 bases lay between the germline ends. This CDR3 has 13 residues. The CDR3 nucleotides are TGCGCCAGCAGCTTGGGCGTCGGTTACGAGCAGTACTTC. Its protein product is CASSLGVGYEQYF. The full variable domain, rest sourced from reference TRBV5-1 and TRBJ2-7, is KAGVTQTPRYLIKTRGQQVTLSCSPISGHRSVSWYQQTPGQGLQFLFEYFSETQRNKGNFPGRFSGRQFSNSRSEMNVSTLELGDSALYLCASSLGVGYEQYFGPGTRLTVT.

This chain connects TRBV9 to TRBJ2-4, with 7 bases identical to TRBD2. The V gene end was trimmed by 0 bases and the J gene end by 5 bases; junction bases not matched to a gene: 8. This CDR3 is 16 amino acids long. CDR1 SGDLS and CDR2 YYNGEE come from the germline V gene. The CDR3: CASSVAGKGGENIQYF. The CDR3 DNA is TGTGCCAGCAGCGTAGCCGGCAAGGGAGGGGAAAACATTCAGTACTTC.

The chain employs TRBV4-3 and TRBJ1-6; 8 nucleotides align to TRBD1. Germline V gene sequence: CDR1 LGHNA, CDR2 YSLEER. The J segment lost 10 bases and the V segment lost 0 bases, leaving 8 bases of the junction unmatched. This CDR3 is 16 amino acids long. This chain's CDR3 is CASSQDTAGGGSPLHF. The CDR3 region has the DNA TGCGCCAGCAGCCAAGATACGGCAGGGGGCGGCTCACCCCTCCACTTT.